The 21 T cell receptor beta chains reported below all come from one sample, sequenced in a study of shared clonotypes between healthy human individuals. The method was immunoSEQ multiplex PCR; TCRdb's version includes in-frame clones alone and lacks a portion of them. The top ten hold approximately 0.13% of the sample, which has approximately 2.4 million clones, more than 90% seen once. Sequencing was performed on naive CD4+ T cells sorted from blood. The subset denotes: CD45RA+ positively selected. All receptors derive from a man aged 18 to 29 in good health.

Points on this clone: The sample contains more than one DNA sequence encoding this CDR3. The chain combines TRBV30 with TRBJ1-2, with 7 bases fitting TRBD1. CDR3 length: 14 residues. Germline lookup yields CDR1 GTSNPN and CDR2 SVGIG (reference sequence). Losses at the gene ends were 0 bases for V and 2 bases for J; bases not matched to a gene: 3. CDR3 sequence: CAWSVAGGNYGYTF. The CDR3 DNA sequence: TGTGCCTGGAGTGTAGCAGGGGGGAACTATGGCTACACCTTC.

V and J are TRBV9 and TRBJ1-4, with 7 bases fitting TRBD1. CDR1 and CDR2 (germline): SGDLS, YYNGEE. The CDR3 runs to 15 residues. V shed 2 bases and J 3 bases; nucleotides not matched to a gene: 4. The CDR3 DNA reads TGTGCCAGCAGCGTCCAGACAGGGTCTAATGAAAAACTGTTTTTT. Protein product: CASSVQTGSNEKLFF.

This chain joins TRBV5-4 and TRBJ2-1, with 9 bases that match TRBD2. There are 14 residues in the CDR3. The trim removed 0 bases at V and 8 bases at J, leaving 3 bases unmatched. Germline V gene lookup returns CDR1 SGHNT and CDR2 YYREEE (reference sequence). DNA for the CDR3: TGTGCCAGCAGCTTGGGGACTAGCGTTGATGAGCAGTTCTTC. It codes for CASSLGTSVDEQFF.

The chain employs TRBV27 and TRBJ1-2; maybe TRBD1 (5 bases). V was shortened by 8 bases and J by 4 bases, with 17 bases between the two germline ends. CDR1 and CDR2 (germline): MNHEY, SMNVEV (reference sequence). This CDR3 region has 14 residues. Written as DNA, the CDR3 is TGTGCCAGCTCCTCTTGGGGCCAAGGCTATGGCTACACCTTC. Translating gives CASSSWGQGYGYTF.

The genes are TRBV6-5 and TRBJ1-4; D is possibly TRBD1 (5 bases). V was cut by 5 bases and J by 7 bases, with 14 bases left in between. The CDR3 spans 14 residues. CDR1 and CDR2 from the germline V gene are MNHEY and SVGAGI. CDR3 nucleotides: TGTGCCAGCAGTCGGATAAGGGGAGGTGAAAAACTGTTTTTT. As protein: CASSRIRGGEKLFF.

Details on this clone: This same CDR3 is encoded by further DNA sequences in the sample. The rearrangement uses TRBV5-1 and TRBJ2-3; no clear D. Germline-derived CDR1 and CDR2 are SGHRS and YFSETQ. V was shortened by 0 bases and J by 2 bases, with 7 bases between the two germline ends. This CDR3 spans 14 amino acids. This chain's CDR3 is CASSLALDTDTQYF. CDR3 sequence (DNA): TGCGCCAGCAGCTTGGCCCTTGACACAGATACGCAGTATTTT.

The chain recombines TRBV5-1 with TRBJ2-7; 8 bases map to TRBD2. J lost 2 bases, V lost 3 bases, and 7 bases had no gene match. This CDR3 has 15 residues. Germline V lookup: CDR1 SGHRS, CDR2 YFSETQ. CDR3 nucleotides: TGCGCCAGCAGCTCGGGGGGGACACTCACCTACGAGCAGTACTTC. As protein: CASSSGGTLTYEQYF.

The gene calls are TRBV7-2 and TRBJ2-7; 9 bases align to TRBD2. The J segment lost 3 bases and the V segment lost 4 bases, leaving 10 bases of the junction unmatched. The CDR3 covers 16 residues. In germline, CDR1 is SGHTA, CDR2 FQGNSA. CDR3 amino acids: CASSSSSGIIIYEQYF. DNA for the CDR3: TGTGCCAGCAGCTCGTCTAGCGGGATAATTATCTACGAGCAGTACTTC.

The rearrangement links TRBV5-1 to TRBJ2-3, with D tentatively TRBD2 (5 bases). The CDR3 loop spans 15 amino acids. The germline gives CDR1 SGHRS, CDR2 YFSETQ. Deletions cut 0 bases from V and 2 bases from J, with 10 bases between. CDR3: CASSLGAVHTDTQYF. The CDR3 DNA reads as TGCGCCAGCAGCTTGGGAGCGGTCCACACAGATACGCAGTATTTT.

The DNA of the CDR3 is TGCGCCAGCAGCCAGCGACTAGCGGGAGGCCTCTCCTACGAGCAGTACTTC. Encoded protein: CASSQRLAGGLSYEQYF. This chain uses TRBV4-3 with TRBJ2-7; 13 nucleotides align to TRBD2. J lost 0 bases, V lost 3 bases, and 5 bases had no gene match. Germline assignment: CDR1 LGHNA and CDR2 YSLEER. CDR3 length: 17 residues.

V is TRBV6-5 and J is TRBJ1-5, with D tentatively TRBD1 (5 bases). Germline-derived CDR1 and CDR2 are MNHEY and SVGAGI. V dropped 3 bases and J dropped 4 bases, with 13 bases sitting between them. The CDR3 is 15 amino acids. CDR3 region: CASSYAGTANQPQHF. CDR3 in DNA: TGTGCCAGCAGTTATGCCGGGACCGCGAATCAGCCCCAGCATTTT.

The chain joins TRBV2 to TRBJ2-1; D might be TRBD2 (7 bases). The germline gives CDR1 SNHLY, CDR2 FYNNEI. V was trimmed by 3 bases and J by 7 bases, leaving 16 bases between them. The CDR3 contains 15 residues. Here the CDR3 reads CASSEIAGAGNEQFF. Here the CDR3 DNA reads TGTGCCAGCAGTGAGATCGCGGGGGCCGGGAATGAGCAGTTCTTC.

This clone was detected only once. Other DNA sequences in the sample encode the same CDR3. The chain has TRBV18 and TRBJ2-3; D remains ambiguous. Germline assignment: CDR1 KGHSH and CDR2 LQKENI. Trimming stripped 0 bases from V and 0 bases from J, with 4 bases between. The CDR3 is made up of 14 amino acids. Here the CDR3 reads CASSPPSSTDTQYF. In nucleotides, the CDR3 is TGTGCCAGCTCACCACCATCGAGCACAGATACGCAGTATTTT.

The chain joins TRBV5-1 to TRBJ2-5, with no clear D. The CDR3 extends over 14 amino acids. Germline V gene lookup returns CDR1 SGHRS and CDR2 YFSETQ. The V end lost 0 bases, the J end lost 2 bases, and 8 bases lay between the germline ends. CDR3 region: CASSLAAVQETQYF. The CDR3 nucleotides are TGCGCCAGCAGCTTGGCGGCGGTTCAAGAGACCCAGTACTTC.

CDR3 amino acids: CASSLRTGGNIETQYF. For the CDR3, the DNA is TGTGCCAGCAGCTTAAGAACTGGGGGAAATATAGAGACCCAGTACTTC. The chain uses TRBV13 and TRBJ2-5; perhaps D is TRBD1 or TRBD2 (5 bases each). V was shortened by 2 bases and J by 4 bases, with 17 bases between the two germline ends. The CDR3 contains 16 residues. Germline loops: CDR1 PRHDT, CDR2 FYEKMQ (reference sequence).

The chain joins TRBV5-1 to TRBJ1-4; 7 positions agree with TRBD1. The CDR3 runs to 16 residues. Germline-derived CDR1 and CDR2 are SGHRS and YFSETQ. J gave up 2 bases and V 3 bases, and 7 bases lay outside the gene matches. CDR3 nucleotides: TGCGCCAGCAGCTCACAGGGGTTTGAGACTAATGAAAAACTGTTTTTT. This gives the protein CASSSQGFETNEKLFF.

The chain has TRBV19 and TRBJ1-1, with D unresolved. The CDR3 consists of 12 residues. The V gene's germline CDR1 is LNHDA and CDR2 SQIVND (reference sequence). V lost 6 bases to trimming and J lost 3 bases, with 8 bases between them. The DNA of the CDR3 is TGTGCCAGTAGCCTTAGGGACACTGAAGCTTTCTTT. Translating gives CASSLRDTEAFF.

The CDR3 bases are TGTGCCAGCAGGGGACTAGCGGACAGCTCCTACAATGAGCAGTTCTTC. As protein: CASRGLADSSYNEQFF. V gene TRBV28 combines with J gene TRBJ2-1, with 11 bases identical to TRBD2. J gave up 0 bases and V 6 bases, and 4 bases lay outside the gene matches. The CDR3 contains 16 residues. In germline, CDR1 is MDHEN, CDR2 SYDVKM.

This clone appeared once. The V gene is TRBV7-9, the J gene TRBJ1-1; 9 bases line up with TRBD1. The trim removed 5 bases at V and 9 bases at J, leaving 4 bases unmatched. The CDR3 contains 12 residues. Germline values: CDR1 SEHNR, CDR2 FQNEAQ (reference sequence). CDR3 DNA sequence: TGTGCCAGCAGCCGCGGGACAGGGAAAGCTTTCTTT. Encoded protein: CASSRGTGKAFF.

J is TRBJ1-2 and V is TRBV6-5; D is undetermined. Looked up from germline, CDR1 is MNHEY and CDR2 is SVGAGI. CDR3 size: 12 residues. Trimming took 5 bases from V and 8 from J, leaving 12 bases between them. Here the CDR3 DNA reads TGTGCCAGCAGTCGCGGGTTGGCCGGCTACACCTTC. Translation: CASSRGLAGYTF.

The J gene is TRBJ1-3, the V gene TRBV5-8, with a tentative D call TRBD1 (5 bases). The germline V gene encodes CDR1 SGHTS and CDR2 YDEGEE. Deletions cut 0 bases from V and 0 bases from J, with 7 bases between. This CDR3 has 15 residues. DNA of the CDR3: TGTGCCAGCAGCTTGGAGGGGAGCTCTGGAAACACCATATATTTT. Protein product: CASSLEGSSGNTIYF.